Following are 21 T cell receptor beta chains from one sample sequenced in a study of blood T cells in healthy people across ages. The use of a sample-barcoded 5' primer and a J-beta primer mix characterized a second PCR of about 7 to 12 cycles. TCRdb reprocessed the 5' RACE reads with MiXCR, giving one entry per CDR3 protein. The sample holds about 1 million distinct CDR3 sequences; under 55% are singletons and the top ten take over 15%. The sequencing input was blood. The receptor set was obtained from a woman aged 60-70 years in good health.

This clonotype was picked up a small number of times. The rearrangement links TRBV20-1 to TRBJ2-4; weak D call: TRBD2 (5 bases). V shed 6 bases and J shed 4 bases, with 13 bases lying between them. This CDR3 is built from 13 residues. The germline CDR1 and CDR2 sequences are DFQATT and SNEGSKA (reference sequence). CDR3 DNA: TGCAGTGCCGGGGAACGGAATAAAAACATTCAGTACTTC. Protein sequence: CSAGERNKNIQYF.

Points on this clonotype: One end of the junction varies from germline; a read error may be responsible. The chain is built from TRBV7-6 and TRBJ1-4, with D uncertain. The CDR3 extends over 17 amino acids. CDR1 SGHVS and CDR2 FNYEAQ come from the germline V gene. The CDR3 sequence is CASSLGRGVATNERLFF. For the CDR3, the DNA is TGTGCCAGCAGCTTAGGTCGGGGAGTTGCAACTAATGAAAGACTGTTTTTT. Full variable domain (outside the CDR3, taken from reference TRBV7-6 and TRBJ1-4): GAGVSQSPRYKVTKRGQDVALRCDPISGHVSLYWYRQALGQGPEFLTYFNYEAQQDKSGLPNDRFSAERPEGSISTLTIQRTEQRDSAMYRCASSLGRGVATNERLFFGSGTQLSVL.

V and J are TRBV20-1 and TRBJ1-2, with D maybe TRBD1 (5 bases). V was pared by 6 bases and J by 0 bases, with 11 bases between. Germline CDR1 reads DFQATT; CDR2 reads SNEGSKA (reference sequence). The CDR3 runs to 13 residues. The CDR3 region has the DNA TGCAGTGCCCCGGGGGGGTCTAACTATGGCTACACCTTC. Its translation is CSAPGGSNYGYTF.

The V call is TRBV5-1, the J call TRBJ2-3, with D maybe TRBD2 (5 bases). Germline V lookup: CDR1 SGHRS, CDR2 YFSETQ. The CDR3 has 17 residues. V was trimmed by 2 bases and J by 1 base, leaving 17 bases between them. Written as DNA, the CDR3 is TGCGCCAGCAGCTTCCCGACGGGCAGCGGAGGCACAGATACGCAGTATTTT. Protein: CASSFPTGSGGTDTQYF.

V is TRBV6-5 and J is TRBJ2-1; D is perhaps TRBD1 (6 bases). The ends were cut back, 7 bases at V and 3 bases at J, with 19 bases in the middle. The V gene's germline CDR1 is MNHEY and CDR2 SVGAGI. CDR3 length: 16 amino acids. The CDR3 nucleotides are TGTGCCAGCAATAGCATTCCGGGACATGTCTACAATGAGCAGTTCTTC. Residues: CASNSIPGHVYNEQFF.

The V gene is TRBV7-3, the J gene TRBJ2-1; TRBD2 agrees at 8 bases. The CDR3 runs to 17 residues. The germline CDR1 and CDR2 sequences are SGHTA and FQGTGA. J lost 8 bases, V lost 1 base, and 13 bases had no gene match. CDR3 region: CASSLKGGSGRDYEQFF. The CDR3 coding sequence is TGTGCCAGCAGCTTAAAAGGCGGGAGCGGGAGAGACTATGAGCAGTTCTTC.

A word on this clonotype: A much larger clonotype is one base distant, so this may be a read error. The chain recombines TRBV9 with TRBJ1-2; D remains ambiguous. The CDR3 is 11 amino acids. The germline V gene encodes CDR1 SGDLS and CDR2 YYNGEE. CDR3 residues: CAGSGNYGYTF. As DNA, the CDR3 is TGTGCCGGCAGCGGGAACTATGGCTACACCTTC.

This clonotype has ten or more counts. The V and J genes are TRBV7-3 and TRBJ2-1; 7 bases map to TRBD2. The CDR3 contains 14 residues. V gave up 5 bases and J gave up 6 bases; unmatched junction bases: 7. Germline V gene data show CDR1 as SGHTA and CDR2 as FQGTGA. CDR3 sequence: CASSLGGVRNEQFF. Written as DNA, the CDR3 is TGTGCCAGCAGCCTTGGGGGGGTACGCAATGAGCAGTTCTTC.

The rearrangement joins TRBV6-5 to TRBJ1-2; possibly TRBD1 for D (6 bases). Trimming stripped 6 bases from V and 0 bases from J, with 14 bases between. The CDR3 is 15 residues long. In germline, CDR1 is MNHEY, CDR2 SVGAGI. CDR3 bases: TGTGCCAGCAGCCCTTGGAGGGGGGCTAACTATGGCTACACCTTC. Its translation: CASSPWRGANYGYTF.

The V and J genes are TRBV20-1 and TRBJ1-1; 9 positions agree with TRBD1. The CDR3 totals 15 residues. Germline CDR1 DFQATT, CDR2 SNEGSKA (reference sequence). Trimming removed 0 bases from V and 5 bases from J; junction bases left unmatched: 7. The CDR3 loop is CSARDMGQGVTEAFF. The CDR3 region has the DNA TGCAGTGCTAGAGATATGGGACAGGGAGTGACTGAAGCTTTCTTT.

A few counts support this clonotype. The V gene is TRBV5-1, the J gene TRBJ1-1; D uncertain. Germline V gene lookup returns CDR1 SGHRS and CDR2 YFSETQ. CDR3 length: 15 amino acids. Trimming took 0 bases from V and 1 from J, leaving 10 bases between them. The CDR3 is CASSLESTTNTEAFF. CDR3 coding DNA: TGCGCCAGCAGCTTGGAATCAACGACGAACACTGAAGCTTTCTTT. The whole variable domain, remainder taken from reference TRBV5-1 and TRBJ1-1, is KAGVTQTPRYLIKTRGQQVTLSCSPISGHRSVSWYQQTPGQGLQFLFEYFSETQRNKGNFPGRFSGRQFSNSRSEMNVSTLELGDSALYLCASSLESTTNTEAFFGQGTRLTVV.

This clonotype was observed a few times. The rearrangement links TRBV7-2 to TRBJ2-7; D is undetermined. The CDR3 covers 14 residues. The ends were cut back, 1 base at V and 5 bases at J, with 12 bases in the middle. Per the germline V gene, CDR1 is SGHTA and CDR2 is FQGNSA. CDR3 region: CASSLGDSGHEQYF. Here the CDR3 DNA reads TGTGCCAGCAGCTTAGGGGATTCCGGTCACGAGCAGTACTTC. Together with reference TRBV7-2 and TRBJ2-7, the CDR3 gives the full variable domain: GAGVSQSPSNKVTEKGKDVELRCDPISGHTALYWYRQSLGQGLEFLIYFQGNSAPDKSGLPSDRFSAERTGGSVSTLTIQRTQQEDSAVYLCASSLGDSGHEQYFGPGTRLTVT.

The chain couples TRBV7-9 to TRBJ2-1; 7 bases are shared with TRBD2. J gave up 10 bases and V 6 bases, and 6 bases lay outside the gene matches. The germline gives CDR1 SEHNR, CDR2 FQNEAQ (reference sequence). The CDR3 runs to 12 residues. CDR3: CASRLGGKEQFF. CDR3 DNA: TGTGCCAGCAGACTGGGGGGGAAGGAGCAGTTCTTC.

For the CDR3, the DNA is TGCGCCAGCAGCTTGGGACAAACAAGCTACAATGAGCAGTTCTTC. Its protein product is CASSLGQTSYNEQFF. The chain is built from TRBV5-1 and TRBJ2-1; D unclear. Germline CDR1 and CDR2: SGHRS and YFSETQ. The CDR3 length is 15 residues. V was pared by 0 bases and J by 3 bases, with 10 bases between.

V and J are TRBV6-1 and TRBJ2-3; 7 bases agree with TRBD2. The V gene end was trimmed by 7 bases and the J gene end by 9 bases; junction bases not matched to a gene: 10. Per germline, CDR1 MNHNS and CDR2 SASEGT. The CDR3 is 13 residues long. This CDR3 is CASNEPGRKTQYF. The CDR3 coding sequence is TGTGCCAGCAACGAGCCCGGGAGGAAGACGCAGTATTTT.

This clonotype occurred once. The V gene is TRBV28, the J gene TRBJ2-1; 9 nucleotides agree with TRBD1. The V gene's germline CDR1 is MDHEN and CDR2 SYDVKM. The CDR3 loop spans 17 amino acids. V was clipped by 4 bases and J by 4 bases; unmatched bases: 11. The DNA for the CDR3 is TGTGCCAGCAGTTACGGGGTCGGGACAGGGAGTTACAATGAGCAGTTCTTC. It translates to CASSYGVGTGSYNEQFF.

J is TRBJ2-7 and V is TRBV21-1; the D segment call TRBD1 is taken from the table without a DNA check. TRBV21-1 is flagged as a pseudogene. CDR3 size: 19 residues. CDR3 DNA: TGTGCCAGGCCGCGGCCCCCATTCGGCGGGACCACCATCTCCTACGAGCAGTACTTC. Its translation: CARPRPPFGGTTISYEQYF.

V gene TRBV20-1 combines with J gene TRBJ1-6, with a possible D match to TRBD1 (6 bases). V was cut by 6 bases and J by 6 bases, with 9 bases left in between. Germline V lookup: CDR1 DFQATT, CDR2 SNEGSKA (reference sequence). The CDR3 totals 12 residues. The CDR3: CSAGQLNSPLHF. CDR3 in DNA: TGCAGTGCAGGACAGCTTAATTCACCCCTCCACTTT.

For the CDR3, the DNA is TGTGCCAGCAGCACCTGGCTAGAGCAGTTCTTC. It yields the protein CASSTWLEQFF. The chain joins TRBV5-5 to TRBJ2-1; no definite D call. CDR3 length: 11 residues. V shed 4 bases and J shed 10 bases, with 9 bases lying between them. Germline CDR1 is SGHKS and CDR2 is YYEKEE (reference sequence).

This clonotype turned up a few times. The chain employs TRBV2 and TRBJ2-4; the D gene is possibly TRBD2 (6 bases). The assigned J gene may be wrong: the sequence end matches TRBJ2-5 better. The CDR3 is 14 residues long. Germline V gene sequence: CDR1 SNHLY, CDR2 FYNNEI. This chain's CDR3 is CASSELLAQETQYF. In DNA form, the CDR3 reads TGTGCCAGCAGTGAATTACTAGCCCAAGAGACCCAGTACTTC.

The J gene is TRBJ2-1, the V gene TRBV29-1; 7 bases fit TRBD2. The length of the CDR3 is 10 residues. The V and J ends lost 7 bases and 9 bases, in that order; junction bases with no gene match: 3. The germline CDR1 and CDR2 sequences are SQVTM and ANQGSEA. The CDR3 DNA reads TGCAGCGACCAGCGGGGTGAGCAGTTCTTC. Its translation: CSDQRGEQFF.